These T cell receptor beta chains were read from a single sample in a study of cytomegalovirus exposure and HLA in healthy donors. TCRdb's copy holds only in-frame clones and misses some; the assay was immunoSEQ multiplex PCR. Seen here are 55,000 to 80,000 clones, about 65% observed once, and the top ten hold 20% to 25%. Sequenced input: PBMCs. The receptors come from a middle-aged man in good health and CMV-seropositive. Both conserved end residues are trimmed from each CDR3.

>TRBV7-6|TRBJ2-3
ASSLGVAGGQSDTQY
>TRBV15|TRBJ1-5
ATSRAGQGNQPQH
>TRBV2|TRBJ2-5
ASSKEGAGQETQY
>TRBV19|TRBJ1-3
ASTGASGDTIY
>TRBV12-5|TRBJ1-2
ASGLTLTREDGYT
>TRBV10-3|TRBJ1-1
AISDDLDTGNTEAF
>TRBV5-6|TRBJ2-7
ASSSNRFKPYEQY
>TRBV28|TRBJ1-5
ASTQTGGAGIGNQPQH
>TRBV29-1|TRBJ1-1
IVEVFGTGETEAF
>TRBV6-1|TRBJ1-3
ASSENRNTIY
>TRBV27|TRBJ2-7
ASSSGRNEQY
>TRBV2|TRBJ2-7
ASRATGTGSYEQY
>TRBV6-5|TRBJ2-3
ASSSAGASTDTQY
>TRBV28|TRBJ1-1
ASSLIMTETGGNTEAF
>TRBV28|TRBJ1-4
ASSLWGQGETNEKLF
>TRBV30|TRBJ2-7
AWSGLQGWEQY
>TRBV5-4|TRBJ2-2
ASSLAGTSDGELF
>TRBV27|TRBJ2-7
ASSFTGTTSYEQY
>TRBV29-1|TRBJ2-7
SVGQGSYEQY
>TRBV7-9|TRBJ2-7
ASSAGTAKEQY
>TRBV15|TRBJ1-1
ATSRDRRTIEAF
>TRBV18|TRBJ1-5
ASSPDAQGFNQPQH
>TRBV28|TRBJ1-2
ASSLLGRAGYT
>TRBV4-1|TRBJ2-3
ASSLLTGISTDTQY
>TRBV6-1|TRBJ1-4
ASSEAREGVF
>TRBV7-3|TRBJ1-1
ASSLYGQGTEAF
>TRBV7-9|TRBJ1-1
ASSPERPNTEAF
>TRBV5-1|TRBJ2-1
ASSLAGGHDEQF
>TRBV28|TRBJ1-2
ASSFLSHGYT
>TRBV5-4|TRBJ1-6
ASSLAETRTYNSPLH
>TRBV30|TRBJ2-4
AWTSTLAKNIQY
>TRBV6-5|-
ASSRGDEQY
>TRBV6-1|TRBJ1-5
ASSRTGVNRPQH
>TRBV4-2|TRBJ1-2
ASSPTPSRWGDSNYGYT
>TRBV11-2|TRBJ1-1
ASSSGKGNMNTEAF
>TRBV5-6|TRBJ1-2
ASSLNRGVYGYT